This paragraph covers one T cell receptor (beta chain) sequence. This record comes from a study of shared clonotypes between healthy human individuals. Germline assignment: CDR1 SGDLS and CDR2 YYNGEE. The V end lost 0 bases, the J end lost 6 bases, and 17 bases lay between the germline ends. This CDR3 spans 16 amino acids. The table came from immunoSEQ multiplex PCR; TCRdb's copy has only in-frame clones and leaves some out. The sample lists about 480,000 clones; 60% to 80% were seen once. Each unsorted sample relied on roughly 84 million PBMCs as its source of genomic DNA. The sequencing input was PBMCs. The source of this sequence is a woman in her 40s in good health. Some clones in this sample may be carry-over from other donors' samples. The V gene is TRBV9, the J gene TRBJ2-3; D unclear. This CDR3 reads CASSVAAPAGSDTQYF. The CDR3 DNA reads TGTGCCAGCAGCGTAGCGGCCCCGGCAGGCTCCGATACGCAGTATTTT.